This T cell receptor (beta chain) was captured in a study of T cells expressing NK-cell markers. TCRdb reworked the 5' RACE reads into one entry per CDR3 protein, no DNA. The sample has over 350,000 distinct CDR3 sequences. Germline V gives CDR1 LNHDA, CDR2 SQIVND (reference sequence). This CDR3 has 17 amino acids. The chain uses TRBV19 and TRBJ2-3; TCRdb designates TRBD2, a call that cannot be tested without DNA. This receptor was taken from a woman aged 50 to 65 in good health. The sample comprised blood T cells: a sorted CD56 or NKG2C T cell subset, CD4+ or CD8+ T cells, or bulk PBMC T cells (not recorded which). The CDR3 sequence: CASSPRRSGTSTDTQYF.